This T cell receptor beta chain came from a study of blood T cell repertoires in COVID-19 (dated by TCRdb to 2018 to 2020). Background for the entire study: Samples from collaborators originated in the United States, Italy and Spain and spanned both the acute and convalescent phases of COVID-19. The material from the prospective study consisted of cDNA or gDNA derived from T cells, B-cell-depleted T cells, or PBMCs. Subjects who had been exposed to COVID-19, were actively infected with it, or had recovered from it provided the deeply sampled blood TCRbeta repertoires that made up the dataset. A freely available public database, intended as a resource for researchers studying the immune response to SARS-CoV-2, is where the repertoires were released. Samples came from the ongoing ImmuneRACE study (first 160 participants) plus 1,254 subjects from 6 global collaborators. Nearly every sample came with metadata listing a de-identified subject ID, COVID-19 status, age in years and sex. Where available, HLA class I and class II types were taken from metadata supplied by the sample provider and were not determined by assay-based typing. What the work shows at the level of the full study, not this receptor alone: How much clinical and demographic metadata was included differed by source and by participant, and the metadata was provided uncurated.

Concerning this clone: It lacks a known antigen. No much larger clonotype is one base removed from it; base qualities were not supplied.

Participants in the prospective study were enrolled through a virtual design, were aged 18 to 89 years, and lived in 24 United States geographic areas. In the prospective study, participants were assigned to cohorts based on the clinical history participants reported in a screening survey and a study questionnaire. Recovered participants in ImmuneRACE Cohort 3 were defined as having two consecutive negative NP/OP PCR tests, clearance from a healthcare professional, or resolution of symptoms. Each participant in the prospective study had whole blood, serum and a nasopharyngeal or oropharyngeal swab collected by mobile phlebotomists. Additional blood draws and questionnaires over a 2-month period could optionally be provided by prospective study participants. Prospective study blood samples were shipped either frozen or at room temperature before DNA extraction. Taken from the germline V gene, the CDR1 and CDR2 loops are SGHTA and FQGTGA. There are 17 amino acids in the CDR3, from cysteine to phenylalanine inclusive. The DNA shown is the 51-base CDR3, in frame from base 1. Trimming takes 5 bases off V and 5 bases off J; junction bases not matched to a gene: 11.

The immunoSEQ Assay, a bias-controlled multiplex PCR, was used to amplify TCRbeta CDR3 regions from genomic DNA. On the study's bioinformatics: The number of nucleated cells in each sample was estimated by amplification of reference gene primers within the assay. To quantify the absolute abundance of each unique TCRbeta CDR3 rearrangement, sequence reads were collapsed and filtered. Productive Simpson clonality was computed per sample as the square root of Simpson's diversity index over productive rearrangements. Drawn from immuneACCESS, this table holds only the in-frame rearrangements with V and J called that TCRdb kept. Clones are partly lost; checked studies trace under half to an unresolved V gene and leave the rest unexplained. D and trimming come from the DNA, and the V and J calls and clone size come from that table. For this sample there are around 310,000 clones; approximately 89% appear just once. The ten largest clones represent over 8.5% of the sample.

The sequence was obtained from a woman aged 25 to 39 who had recovered from COVID-19. The chain uses TRBV7-3 and TRBJ2-1; TRBD2 matches 11 bases in the middle. The sequenced material came from PBMCs or T cells enriched from blood (not recorded which). The CDR3 protein: CASSDPGTSGGDNEQFF. Read as DNA, the sequence is TGTGCCAGCAGCGACCCGGGTACTAGCGGGGGAGACAATGAGCAGTTCTTC.